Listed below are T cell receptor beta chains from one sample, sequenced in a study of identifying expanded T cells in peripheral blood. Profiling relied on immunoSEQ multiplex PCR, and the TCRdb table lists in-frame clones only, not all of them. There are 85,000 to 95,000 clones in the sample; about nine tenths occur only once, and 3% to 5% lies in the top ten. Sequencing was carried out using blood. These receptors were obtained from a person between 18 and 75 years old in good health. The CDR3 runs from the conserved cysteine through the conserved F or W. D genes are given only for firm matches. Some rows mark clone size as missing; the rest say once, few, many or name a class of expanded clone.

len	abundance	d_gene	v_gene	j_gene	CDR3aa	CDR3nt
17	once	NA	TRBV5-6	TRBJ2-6	CASSSRTPPSGANVLTF	TGTGCCAGCAGCTCCCGGACACCTCCTTCTGGGGCCAACGTCCTGACTTTC
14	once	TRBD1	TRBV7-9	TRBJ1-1	CASSPGQLNTEAFF	TGTGCCAGCAGCCCGGGACAGTTGAACACTGAAGCTTTCTTT
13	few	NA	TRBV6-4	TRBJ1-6	CASSEELGSPLHF	TGTGCCAGCAGTGAGGAGTTGGGTTCACCCCTCCACTTT
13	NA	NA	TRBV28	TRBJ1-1	CASSFSSNTEAFF	TGTGCCAGCAGTTTTTCCTCGAACACTGAAGCTTTCTTT
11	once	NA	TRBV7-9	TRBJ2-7	CASQGRSEQYF	TGTGCCAGCCAGGGGAGATCCGAGCAGTACTTC
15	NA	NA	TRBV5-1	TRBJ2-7	CASSLGTGNFYEQYF	TGCGCCAGCAGCTTGGGGACGGGGAATTTCTACGAGCAGTACTTC
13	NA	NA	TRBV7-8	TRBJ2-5	CASSEGRGETQYF	TGTGCCAGCAGCGAGGGGAGGGGGGAGACCCAGTACTTC
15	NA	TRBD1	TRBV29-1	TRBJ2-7	CSVESEGALAYEQYF	TGCAGCGTTGAGAGTGAGGGGGCGTTGGCCTACGAGCAGTACTTC
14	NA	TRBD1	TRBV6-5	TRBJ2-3	CASSSGTVPDTQYF	TGTGCCAGCAGTTCCGGGACAGTGCCCGATACGCAGTATTTT
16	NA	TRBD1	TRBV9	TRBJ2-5	CASSAFPGQGEETQYF	TGTGCCAGCAGCGCCTTTCCGGGACAGGGTGAGGAGACCCAGTACTTC
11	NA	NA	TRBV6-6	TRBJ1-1	CASSPNTEAFF	TGTGCCAGCAGTCCAAACACTGAAGCTTTCTTT
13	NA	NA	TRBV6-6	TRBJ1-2	CASSYQVAYGYTF	TGTGCCAGCAGTTACCAGGTCGCCTATGGCTACACCTTC
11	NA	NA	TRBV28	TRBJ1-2	CASWTTYGYTF	TGTGCCAGCTGGACTACCTATGGCTACACCTTC
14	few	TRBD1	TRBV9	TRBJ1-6	CASSSWDRNSPLHF	TGTGCCAGCAGCTCCTGGGACAGAAATTCACCCCTCCACTTT
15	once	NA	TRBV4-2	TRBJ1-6	CASSQRMRVNSPLHF	TGTGCCAGCAGCCAAAGAATGCGGGTGAATTCACCCCTCCACTTT
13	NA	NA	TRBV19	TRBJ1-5	CASTNRRNQPQHF	TGTGCCAGTACTAACAGACGGAATCAGCCCCAGCATTTT
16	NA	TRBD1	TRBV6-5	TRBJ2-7	CASSSKRQGVAYEQYF	TGTGCCAGCAGTTCCAAGAGACAGGGGGTTGCCTACGAGCAGTACTTC
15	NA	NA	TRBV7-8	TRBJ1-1	CASSPQGWGNTEAFF	TGTGCCAGCAGCCCGCAGGGGTGGGGGAACACTGAAGCTTTCTTT
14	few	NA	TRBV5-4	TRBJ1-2	CASSAANRDQGYTF	TGTGCCAGCAGCGCCGCTAACCGGGATCAAGGCTACACCTTC
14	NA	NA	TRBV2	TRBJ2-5	CASSSQGLGETQYF	TGTGCCAGCAGCAGTCAGGGGCTCGGGGAGACCCAGTACTTC
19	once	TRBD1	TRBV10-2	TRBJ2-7	CASSGPDFGQGRNSYEQYF	TGCGCCAGCAGTGGACCCGACTTTGGACAGGGGCGCAACTCCTACGAGCAGTACTTC
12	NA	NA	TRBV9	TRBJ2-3	CASSATGSAQYF	TGTGCCAGCAGCGCAACAGGGTCGGCGCAGTATTTT
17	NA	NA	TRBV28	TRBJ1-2	CASSLYLFSAPNYGYTF	TGTGCCAGCAGTTTATACCTTTTTTCAGCTCCTAACTATGGCTACACCTTC
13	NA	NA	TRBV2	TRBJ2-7	CASSDTGAYEQYF	TGTGCCAGCAGTGACACAGGCGCCTACGAGCAGTACTTC
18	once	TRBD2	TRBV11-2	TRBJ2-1	CASSHGLAGFLSYNEQFF	TGTGCCAGCAGCCACGGACTAGCGGGATTTCTCTCCTACAATGAGCAGTTCTTC
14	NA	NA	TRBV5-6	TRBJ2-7	CASSFWGSSYEQYF	TGTGCCAGCAGCTTTTGGGGTTCTTCCTACGAGCAGTACTTC
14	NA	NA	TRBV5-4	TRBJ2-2	CASSFVRNTGELFF	TGTGCCAGCAGCTTTGTGCGGAACACCGGGGAGCTGTTTTTT
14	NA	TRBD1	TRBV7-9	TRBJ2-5	CAIPTWDRGETQYF	TGTGCCATTCCAACCTGGGACAGGGGGGAGACCCAGTACTTC
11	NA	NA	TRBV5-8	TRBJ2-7	CASSRGDEQYF	TGTGCCAGCAGCCGCGGGGACGAGCAGTACTTC
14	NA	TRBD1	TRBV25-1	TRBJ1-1	CASRRGPPRTEAFF	TGTGCCAGCAGGAGGGGGCCCCCGCGCACTGAAGCTTTCTTT
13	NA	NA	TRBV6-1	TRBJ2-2	CASRTGITGELFF	TGTGCCAGCAGAACAGGGATCACCGGGGAGCTGTTTTTT
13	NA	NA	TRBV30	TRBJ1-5	CAWSDGGVQPQHF	TGTGCCTGGAGTGACGGGGGGGTACAGCCCCAGCATTTT
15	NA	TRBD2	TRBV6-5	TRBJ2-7	CASSRGLAGSYEQYF	TGTGCCAGCAGTCGCGGACTAGCGGGCTCCTACGAGCAGTACTTC
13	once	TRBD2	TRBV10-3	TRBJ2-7	CAISPSGGPEQYF	TGTGCCATCAGTCCCAGCGGGGGCCCCGAGCAGTACTTC
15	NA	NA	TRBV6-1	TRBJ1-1	CASSDSARANTEAFF	TGTGCCAGCAGTGATTCGGCCAGGGCGAACACTGAAGCTTTCTTT
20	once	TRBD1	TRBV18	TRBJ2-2	CASSPRTNGQGMVNTGELFF	TGTGCCAGCTCACCACGAACAAACGGACAGGGAATGGTGAACACCGGGGAGCTGTTTTTT
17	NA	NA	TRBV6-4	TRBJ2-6	CASSVSDSDSGANVLTF	TGTGCCAGCAGTGTTTCGGACTCCGACTCTGGGGCCAACGTCCTGACTTTC
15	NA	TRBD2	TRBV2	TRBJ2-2	CASSGGSGGAGELFF	TGTGCCAGCAGCGGCGGGAGCGGGGGGGCCGGGGAGCTGTTTTTT
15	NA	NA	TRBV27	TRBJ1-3	CASSLRGAAGNTIYF	TGTGCCAGCAGTCTCCGGGGGGCGGCTGGAAACACCATATATTTT
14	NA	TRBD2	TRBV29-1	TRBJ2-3	CSVGTSGRGDTQYF	TGCAGCGTGGGGACTAGCGGGAGAGGGGATACGCAGTATTTT
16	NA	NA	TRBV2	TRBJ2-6	CASTWDGRSGANVLTF	TGTGCCAGCACCTGGGACGGCCGCTCTGGGGCCAACGTCCTGACTTTC
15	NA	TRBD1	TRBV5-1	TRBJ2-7	CASSPGPGQFYEQYF	TGCGCCAGCAGCCCGGGACCGGGACAGTTCTACGAGCAGTACTTC
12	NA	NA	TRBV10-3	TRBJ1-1	CAIRKRDAEAFF	TGTGCCATCAGGAAAAGGGACGCTGAAGCTTTCTTT
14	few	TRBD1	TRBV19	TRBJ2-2	CASSISQGAGELFF	TGTGCCAGTAGTATTAGTCAGGGGGCCGGGGAGCTGTTTTTT
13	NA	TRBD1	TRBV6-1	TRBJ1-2	CASRDRGFDGYTF	TGTGCCAGCAGGGACAGGGGGTTTGATGGCTACACCTTC
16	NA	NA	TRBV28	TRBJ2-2	CASSFGHGANTGELFF	TGTGCCAGCAGTTTCGGTCATGGGGCGAACACCGGGGAGCTGTTTTTT
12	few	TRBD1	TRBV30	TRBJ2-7	CAWSGQGNEQYF	TGTGCCTGGAGTGGACAGGGGAACGAGCAGTACTTC
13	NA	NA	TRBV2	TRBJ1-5	CASSGHPDQPQHF	TGTGCCAGCAGTGGACACCCAGATCAGCCCCAGCATTTT
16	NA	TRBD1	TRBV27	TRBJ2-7	CASSLSGTGASYEQYF	TGTGCCAGCAGTTTATCAGGGACAGGGGCCTCCTACGAGCAGTACTTC
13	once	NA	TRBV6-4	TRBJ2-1	CASSETGELEQFF	TGTGCCAGCAGTGAGACGGGAGAGCTTGAGCAGTTCTTC
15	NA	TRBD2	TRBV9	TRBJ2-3	CASSVDGGGSDTQYF	TGTGCCAGCAGCGTAGATGGCGGGGGGTCAGATACGCAGTATTTT
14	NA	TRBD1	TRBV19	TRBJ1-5	CASSSDRGIQPQHF	TGTGCCAGTAGTTCCGACAGGGGTATTCAGCCCCAGCATTTT
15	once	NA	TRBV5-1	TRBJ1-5	CASSLISGVNQPQHF	TGCGCCAGCAGCTTAATCTCAGGGGTCAATCAGCCCCAGCATTTT
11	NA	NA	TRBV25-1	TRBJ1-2	CASAAKGGYTF	TGTGCCAGCGCCGCTAAAGGGGGATACACCTTC
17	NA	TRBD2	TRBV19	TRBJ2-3	CASSTLLAGVYTDTQYF	TGTGCCAGTAGTACCCTACTAGCGGGAGTGTATACAGATACGCAGTATTTT
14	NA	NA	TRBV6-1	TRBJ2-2	CASSEGRNTGELFF	TGTGCCAGCAGTGAAGGCAGGAACACCGGGGAGCTGTTTTTT
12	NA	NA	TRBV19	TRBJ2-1	CASGQLYNEQFF	TGTGCCAGCGGACAGCTCTACAATGAGCAGTTCTTC
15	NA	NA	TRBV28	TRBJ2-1	CASSLGTHYYNEQFF	TGTGCCAGCAGTTTAGGGACACACTACTACAATGAGCAGTTCTTC
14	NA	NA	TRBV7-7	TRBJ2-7	CASSSGDRPYEQYF	TGTGCCAGCAGCTCTGGGGACCGACCCTACGAGCAGTACTTC